Listed below are T cell receptor beta chains from one sample, sequenced in a study of T cell repertoires in cytomegalovirus infection. No antigens are known for them. MiXCR, applied by TCRdb to the reads, yields one record per CDR3 protein. This repertoire shows roughly 860,000 distinct CDR3 sequences, over 25% found once; its top ten account for around 12%. The sequencing used cultured CD8+ T cells from PBMCs, collected from culture after CMV antigen stimulation. The receptor source for this set is a human donor in good health (CMV status not recorded). Some clones in this sample may be carry-over from other donors' samples. The CDR3 runs from the conserved cysteine through the conserved F or W. A D gene is named only where the DNA matches it firmly. Where a row states a size, it is once, few, many or the class of an expanded clone; other rows omit it.

v_call,d_call,clone_size,j_call,cdr3_aa,cdr3_nt
TRBV12-5,NA,few,TRBJ2-3,CASGLGTPGDTQYF,TGTGCTAGTGGTTTGGGAACACCGGGAGATACGCAGTATTTT
TRBV3-1,NA,few,TRBJ2-7,CASSHGGGGDEQYF,TGTGCCAGCAGCCACGGAGGGGGCGGCGACGAGCAGTACTTC
TRBV2,TRBD1,NA,TRBJ2-2,CASSEFPGGAFTGELFF,TGTGCCAGCAGTGAGTTTCCAGGGGGCGCTTTCACCGGGGAGCTGTTTTTT
TRBV7-9,NA,few,TRBJ1-1,CASRHQVTEAFF,TGTGCCAGCAGACACCAGGTCACTGAAGCTTTCTTT
TRBV6-6,TRBD1,few,TRBJ1-2,CASTEGGQGLYGYTF,TGTGCCAGCACTGAGGGGGGACAGGGCCTTTATGGCTACACCTTC
TRBV7-2,TRBD1,NA,TRBJ2-1,CASRKGDRVYNEQFF,TGTGCCAGCAGAAAGGGGGACAGGGTCTACAATGAGCAGTTCTTC
TRBV7-4,NA,NA,TRBJ2-5,CASSLVSSWETQYF,TGTGCCAGCAGCTTAGTCTCTAGCTGGGAGACCCAGTACTTC
TRBV10-3,TRBD1,NA,TRBJ2-3,CAISLLGRGTDTQYF,TGTGCCATCAGCCTCTTAGGCAGGGGGACAGATACGCAGTATTTT
TRBV7-9,NA,few,TRBJ2-7,CASSSDSHEQYF,TGTGCCAGCAGCTCGGACAGCCACGAGCAGTACTTC
TRBV7-9,NA,NA,TRBJ2-7,CASSPPMARFPYEQYF,TGTGCCAGCAGCCCACCCATGGCTAGGTTTCCCTACGAGCAGTACTTC
TRBV25-1,NA,NA,TRBJ2-7,CASSEWGKSYEQYF,TGTGCCAGCAGTGAATGGGGGAAATCCTACGAGCAGTACTTC
TRBV4-1,NA,few,TRBJ2-1,CASSQPGHNEQFF,TGCGCCAGCAGCCAGCCTGGTCACAATGAGCAGTTCTTC
TRBV4-1,TRBD1,NA,TRBJ2-2,CASSQDPRTGNTGELFF,TGCGCCAGCAGCCAAGATCCTAGGACAGGGAACACCGGGGAGCTGTTTTTT
TRBV27,NA,NA,TRBJ1-2,CASSLSGVSYGYTF,TGTGCCAGCAGTTTATCAGGAGTTAGCTATGGCTACACCTTC
TRBV19,NA,few,TRBJ1-1,CASSRYREGAEAFF,TGTGCCAGTAGTCGTTACCGCGAGGGGGCTGAAGCTTTCTTT
TRBV5-1,TRBD1,NA,TRBJ1-2,CASSLVSEGTTGTGKSNYGYTF,TGCGCCAGCAGCTTGGTTTCAGAAGGGACCACCGGGACAGGGAAATCTAACTATGGCTACACCTTC
TRBV28,NA,NA,TRBJ2-5,CASRKLSWRETQYF,TGTGCCAGCAGGAAACTGAGCTGGAGGGAGACCCAGTACTTC
TRBV27,NA,NA,TRBJ1-1,CASSASQNTEAFF,TGTGCCAGCAGTGCCAGTCAGAACACTGAAGCTTTCTTT
TRBV5-1,NA,NA,TRBJ2-6,CASSFGGDSGANVLTF,TGCGCCAGCAGCTTTGGTGGAGACTCTGGGGCCAACGTCCTGACTTTC
TRBV27,TRBD2,NA,TRBJ2-5,CASSPGTSGELYQETQYF,TGTGCCAGCAGCCCTGGGACTAGCGGGGAATTGTACCAAGAGACCCAGTACTTC
TRBV12-3/TRBV12-4,NA,many,TRBJ1-4,CASSFMKLPATNEKLFF,TGTGCCAGCAGTTTCATGAAACTTCCCGCAACTAATGAAAAACTGTTTTTT
TRBV6-5,NA,few,TRBJ2-1,CASSYYEAGLNEQFF,TGTGCCAGCAGTTACTACGAGGCAGGCCTGAATGAGCAGTTCTTC
TRBV27,NA,NA,TRBJ2-1,CASSGFGTLNEQFF,TGTGCCAGCAGTGGGTTCGGGACCCTTAATGAGCAGTTCTTC
TRBV4-1,NA,few,TRBJ1-2,CASSQEGLRADYGYTF,TGCGCCAGCAGCCAAGAGGGGTTACGGGCAGATTATGGCTACACCTTC
TRBV6-1,TRBD1,NA,TRBJ1-4,CASSLDREGNEKLFF,TGTGCCAGCAGTCTGGACAGGGAGGGGAATGAAAAACTGTTTTTT
TRBV27,NA,NA,TRBJ2-7,CASSLGGAPSIYEQYF,TGTGCCAGCAGTTTGGGGGGGGCCCCCTCGATCTACGAGCAGTACTTC
TRBV5-4,NA,NA,TRBJ1-4,CASSPRDAGEKLFF,TGTGCCAGTAGCCCCCGGGACGCAGGTGAAAAACTGTTTTTT
TRBV19,TRBD1,NA,TRBJ1-2,CASRSGTGTGYTF,TGTGCCAGTAGGTCCGGGACAGGGACCGGCTACACCTTC
TRBV4-2,NA,NA,TRBJ2-1,CASSQADSHEQFF,TGTGCCAGCAGCCAAGCGGACAGCCATGAGCAGTTCTTC
TRBV9,NA,NA,TRBJ1-1,CASGESGKRPAFF,TGTGCCAGCGGAGAGTCAGGGAAGCGTCCAGCTTTCTTT
TRBV27,NA,NA,TRBJ2-5,CASSLRVTTQETQYF,TGTGCCAGCAGTTTAAGGGTCACAACCCAAGAGACCCAGTACTTC
TRBV7-8,NA,few,TRBJ2-3,CASSLGVAGGDTQYF,TGTGCCAGCAGCTTAGGTGTGGCAGGGGGGGATACGCAGTATTTT
TRBV7-2,NA,many,TRBJ2-7,CASSPTGNEQYF,TGTGCCAGCAGCCCTACAGGGAACGAGCAGTACTTC
TRBV19,NA,NA,TRBJ1-2,CASSIDTGPTSYGYTF,TGTGCCAGTAGTATAGATACGGGACCGACCTCTTATGGCTACACCTTC
TRBV12-5,NA,NA,TRBJ1-1,CASGFYGLVPEAFF,TGTGCTAGTGGTTTCTATGGGTTAGTTCCCGAAGCTTTCTTT